This T cell receptor (beta chain) derives from a study of T-cell reconstitution after alpha-beta-depleted transplantation in children. Study-wide points: Several hundred expanded graft clones reportedly were the source of alpha-beta T cells about two months after transplant. Newly made T cells mostly supplied T-cell counts and diversity one year after transplant.

During its preparation, the TCRbeta library received unique molecular identifiers. MiXCR, run by TCRdb on the PCR reads, gives a single entry per CDR3 protein. The table includes approximately 31,000 distinct CDR3 sequences, roughly 6.7% detected once. This clonotype was counted many times. The antigen is unknown. This clonotype was sampled from a child under three years old who had a stem cell transplant for acute myeloid leukemia, so the T cells may come from the graft donor. This material consisted of peripheral blood, taken 60 days after TCRalphabeta/CD19-depleted stem cell transplant.

CDR3 DNA sequence: TGTGCCAGCAGCTTGGAGGAGGGCTACGAGCAGTACTTC. This translates into CASSLEEGYEQYF. The rearrangement uses TRBV5-5 and TRBJ2-7; maybe TRBD2 (6 bases). V dropped 0 bases and J dropped 3 bases, with 7 bases sitting between them. The CDR3 is 13 residues long. Per the germline V gene, CDR1 is SGHKS and CDR2 is YYEKEE (reference sequence). The whole variable domain, filled in from reference TRBV5-5 and TRBJ2-7, reads DAGVTQSPTHLIKTRGQQVTLRCSPISGHKSVSWYQQVLGQGPQFIFQYYEKEERGRGNFPDRFSARQFPNYSSELNVNALLLGDSALYLCASSLEEGYEQYFGPGTRLTVT.